This T cell receptor (beta chain) was observed in a study of CD8 T cells in Susac syndrome. With random hexamers, reverse transcription was performed on about 0.45 to 1 ug of RNA. Amplification of TCR beta CDR3 across 54 Vbeta and 13 Jbeta was performed with immunoSEQ multiplex PCR. TCRdb ran MiXCR on the immunoSEQ multiplex PCR reads and lists one entry per CDR3 protein. In the table there are about 200,000 distinct CDR3 sequences, over 85% of which are singletons. General study findings and limits: As the study acknowledged, the number of individuals who were part of its TCR sequencing and HLA analysis was relatively small.

In the case of this clonotype: The antigen is not known.

Sample: CD4+ T cells from PBMCs. The receptor was derived from a human donor in good health.

The CDR3 nucleotides read TGTGCCAGCAGGGACTCCCAGGATACGCAGTATTTT. This translates into CASRDSQDTQYF. The chain employs TRBV6-5 and TRBJ2-3, with D possibly TRBD2 on 5 matching bases. With 6 bases removed from V and 6 bases from J, the gap between germline ends came to 10 bases. The germline V gene has CDR1 MNHEY and CDR2 SVGAGI. The CDR3 runs 12 residues.